The text below deals with one T cell receptor (beta chain). Its matching antigen is unknown. Within the sample, other DNA sequences also encode this same CDR3. Repertoires were generated with immunoSEQ multiplex PCR, while TCRdb's copy carries only in-frame clones and drops some. The sample consists of about 20,000 clones, approximately 84% of them appearing once. This record comes from a study of T cell clones after liver transplantation. The overall study: Tolerant meant at least one year fully off immunosuppression without liver enzymes above twice normal.

Broader study findings: Small, mixed patient groups and varying post-transplant times limit these conclusions.

Sorting of unstimulated PBMCs yielded separate CD3+CD4+ and CD3+CD8+ fractions. Source: CD8+ T cells from blood, taken approximately 54 months after liver transplant. The source is a human patient who received a liver transplant. Some of these T cells may belong to the graft donor.

This chain's CDR3 is CASPGVTDTQYF. Here the CDR3 DNA reads TGTGCAAGCCCAGGGGTAACAGATACGCAGTATTTT. The rearrangement joins TRBV12-2 to TRBJ2-3; the table's D call, TRBD1, was not checked against the DNA. TRBV12-2 is annotated as a pseudogene. The CDR3 length is 12 residues.